This record covers a single T cell receptor (beta chain). One end of the junction fails to match germline, which may point to a read error. This specimen includes other DNA sequences encoding the same CDR3. This sample was taken from a study of blood T cell repertoires in COVID-19. Overall study: Sample material is recorded as cDNA or gDNA derived from T cells, B-cell-depleted T cells, or PBMCs.

How the authors handled the data: Estimated nucleated cell counts came from reference gene primer amplification. Only in-frame clones appear in the TCRdb table, and some are missing; sequencing was by immunoSEQ multiplex PCR. V and J calls and clone size follow that table, whereas D and trimming were derived from the DNA. Of just under 95,000 clones in the sample, over 70% were seen once. Per the germline V gene, CDR1 is SGHTA and CDR2 is FQGNSA. The CDR3 spans 14 residues. The J gene is TRBJ2-7, the V gene TRBV7-2; 7 bases are shared with TRBD1. The specimen sequenced was peripheral blood. The TCR sequence derives from a human donor in a cohort sampled during active COVID-19. The CDR3, as DNA: TGTGCTAGCAGCCTCACAGGGGCCTCCTACGAGCAGTACTTC. Amino acids: CASSLTGASYEQYF.